The 2 T cell receptor beta chains given below trace back to one sample, sequenced in a study of OX40 agonist ivuxolimab in advanced cancers. Profiling relied on immunoSEQ multiplex PCR, and the TCRdb table lists in-frame clones only, not all of them. The sample holds 70,000 or so clones; over 75% are singletons and the top ten take about 0.99%. The source material was CD4+ or CD8+ T cells sorted from blood, sampled in a trial of the OX40 agonist ivuxolimab. Receptors originate from an adult with an advanced solid tumor such as melanoma, head and neck, liver or kidney cancer.

The chain carries TRBV28 and TRBJ1-1; D gene uncertain. Trimming left V 2 bases short and J 0 bases short, with 10 bases between. The CDR3 spans 15 residues. Germline V gene sequence: CDR1 MDHEN, CDR2 SYDVKM. The CDR3 DNA reads TGTGCCAGCAGTTTAGGGATGCCCATGAACACTGAAGCTTTCTTT. Its protein product is CASSLGMPMNTEAFF. The whole variable domain, filled in from reference TRBV28 and TRBJ1-1, reads DVKVTQSSRYLVKRTGEKVFLECVQDMDHENMFWYRQDPGLGLRLIYFSYDVKMKEKGDIPEGYSVSREKKERFSLILESASTNQTSMYLCASSLGMPMNTEAFFGQGTRLTVV.

The V call is TRBV21-1, the J call TRBJ2-3; the listed D gene, TRBD2, was not tested against the DNA. TRBV21-1 is termed a pseudogene. The CDR3 totals 19 residues. The CDR3 sequence is CASSYGTSGEGTSTDTQYF. The CDR3 DNA reads as TGTGCCAGCAGCTATGGGACTAGCGGAGAGGGGACTAGCACAGATACGCAGTATTTT.